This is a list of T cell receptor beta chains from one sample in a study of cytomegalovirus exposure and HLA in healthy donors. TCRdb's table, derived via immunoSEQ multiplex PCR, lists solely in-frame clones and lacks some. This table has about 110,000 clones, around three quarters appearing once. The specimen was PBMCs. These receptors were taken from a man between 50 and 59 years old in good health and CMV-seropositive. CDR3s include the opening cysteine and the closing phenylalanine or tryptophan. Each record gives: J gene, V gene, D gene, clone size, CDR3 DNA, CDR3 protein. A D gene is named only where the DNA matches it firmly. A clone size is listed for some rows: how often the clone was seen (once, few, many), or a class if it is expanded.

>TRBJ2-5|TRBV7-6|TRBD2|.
TGTGCCAGCAGCACAATACGGGGGAGGGGAGAGACCCAGTACTTC
CASSTIRGRGETQYF
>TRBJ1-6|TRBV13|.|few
TGTGCCAGCTCGACCAGGGGCTTGAGCTCCTATAATTCACCCCTCCACTTT
CASSTRGLSSYNSPLHF
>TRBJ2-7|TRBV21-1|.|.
TGTGCCAGCGTAGTTGGCGGGACGCAAAGCTCCTACGAGCAGTACTTC
CASVVGGTQSSYEQYF
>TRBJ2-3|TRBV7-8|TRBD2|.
TGTGCCAGCACCATCGGGGGACTAGCGGGGGGACCCACAGATACGCAGTATTTT
CASTIGGLAGGPTDTQYF
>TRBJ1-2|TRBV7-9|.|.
TGTGCCAGCAGCTTAGCTCCTCTGGGGGCCATCTATGGCTACACCTTC
CASSLAPLGAIYGYTF
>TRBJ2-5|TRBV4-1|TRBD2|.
TGCGCCAGCAGCCCCGGACTAGCGGGGGGGCGGGAGACCCAGTACTTC
CASSPGLAGGRETQYF
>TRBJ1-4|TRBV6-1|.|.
TGTGCCATCCGGGGGGGGCCAAATGAAAAACTGTTTTTT
CAIRGGPNEKLFF
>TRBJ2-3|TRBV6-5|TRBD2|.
TGTGCCAGCAGTTACTACCCCGGGAGGGGATTGGAGCAGTATTTT
CASSYYPGRGLEQYF
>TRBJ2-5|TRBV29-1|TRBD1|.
TGCAGCGTTGAAGATCTCCTTCCGGGACAGGGGCAAGAGACCCAGTACTTC
CSVEDLLPGQGQETQYF
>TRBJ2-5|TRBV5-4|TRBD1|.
TGTGCCAGCAGCTTGCGACAGGGGGACCGAGAGACCCAGTACTTC
CASSLRQGDRETQYF
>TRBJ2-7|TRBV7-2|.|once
TGTGCCAGCAGCTTAGTGGGGTGGGGGAGGTACGAGCAGTACTTC
CASSLVGWGRYEQYF
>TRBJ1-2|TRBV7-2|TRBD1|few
TGTGCCAGCAGCCTCCTTACGACAGGGGGCGATGGCTACACCTTC
CASSLLTTGGDGYTF
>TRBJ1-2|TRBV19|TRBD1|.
TGTGCCAGTAGTGCGACAGGGGGCGCCTATGTCTACACCTTC
CASSATGGAYVYTF
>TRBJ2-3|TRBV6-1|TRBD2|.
TGTGCCAGCAGTCGCCCAGCGGGGTACACAGATACGCAGTATTTT
CASSRPAGYTDTQYF
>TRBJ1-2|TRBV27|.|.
TGTGCCAGCAGTTTACGGCAGGGCCCAGGTTACACCTTC
CASSLRQGPGYTF
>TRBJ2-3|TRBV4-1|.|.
TGCGCCAGCAGCCCTTATGGGGCCAGGCCAGATACGCAGTATTTT
CASSPYGARPDTQYF
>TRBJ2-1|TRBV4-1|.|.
TGCGCCAGCAGCCAAGAGGCCCCGGGATGGGATGAGCAGTTCTTC
CASSQEAPGWDEQFF
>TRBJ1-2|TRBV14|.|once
TGTGCCAGCAGCCAAGACAGGGCCTCCTGGGGCTACACCTTC
CASSQDRASWGYTF
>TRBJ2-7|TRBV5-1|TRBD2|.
TGCGCCAGCAGCTTGTTGGCTAGCGGGTCCTACGAGCAGTACTTC
CASSLLASGSYEQYF
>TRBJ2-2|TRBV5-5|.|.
TGTGCCAGCAGTCATCATTCTAGCCCCTCCAACACCGGGGAGCTGTTTTTT
CASSHHSSPSNTGELFF
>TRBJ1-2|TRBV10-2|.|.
TGCGCCAGCAATGAGTGGAGGGGGGGCATAGAGTATGGCTACACCTTC
CASNEWRGGIEYGYTF
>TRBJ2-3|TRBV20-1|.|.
TGCAGTGCTAGAGATTACAGGGCTAAGTATTTT
CSARDYRAKYF
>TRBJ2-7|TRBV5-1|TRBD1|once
TGCGCCAGCAGCTTTCTCCCGGGACAGGGGAACGAGCAGTACTTC
CASSFLPGQGNEQYF
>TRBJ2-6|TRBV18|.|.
TGTGCCAGCTCCGGGGCGGGGACTGGGGCCAACGGCCTGACTTTC
CASSGAGTGANGLTF
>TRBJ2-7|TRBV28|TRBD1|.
TGTGCCAGCAGGATCTTTGGACAGGGGGAGCAGTACTTC
CASRIFGQGEQYF
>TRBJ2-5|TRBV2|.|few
TGTGCCAGCAGTGAACGCAGGGAAGAGACCCAGTACTTC
CASSERREETQYF
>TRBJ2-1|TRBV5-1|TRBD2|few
TGCGCCAGCAGCCTAGCGGGGGGGCCTTATGAGCAGTTCTTC
CASSLAGGPYEQFF